Given below is one TCR beta chain in context. From germline, CDR1 is SGHVS and CDR2 FQNEAQ. This CDR3 is built from 15 residues. V gave up 4 bases and J gave up 1 base; unmatched junction bases: 6. Unique molecular identifiers tagged the TCRbeta library. Via MiXCR, TCRdb re-called the PCR reads, giving one row per CDR3 protein. This sample has about 400,000 distinct CDR3 sequences, with roughly 20% found just once. This sample is drawn from a study of T-cell reconstitution after alpha-beta-depleted transplantation in children. The material was PBMCs from the stem cell graft donor, obtained from the stem cell graft. This chain uses TRBV7-8 with TRBJ1-1; TRBD1 matches at 7 bases. The TCR comes from a human donor who donated a stem cell graft to a child with acute myeloid leukemia. CDR3 bases: TGTGCCAGCAGCTCCGCCGGGACAGCGAACACTGAAGCTTTCTTT. It yields the protein CASSSAGTANTEAFF.